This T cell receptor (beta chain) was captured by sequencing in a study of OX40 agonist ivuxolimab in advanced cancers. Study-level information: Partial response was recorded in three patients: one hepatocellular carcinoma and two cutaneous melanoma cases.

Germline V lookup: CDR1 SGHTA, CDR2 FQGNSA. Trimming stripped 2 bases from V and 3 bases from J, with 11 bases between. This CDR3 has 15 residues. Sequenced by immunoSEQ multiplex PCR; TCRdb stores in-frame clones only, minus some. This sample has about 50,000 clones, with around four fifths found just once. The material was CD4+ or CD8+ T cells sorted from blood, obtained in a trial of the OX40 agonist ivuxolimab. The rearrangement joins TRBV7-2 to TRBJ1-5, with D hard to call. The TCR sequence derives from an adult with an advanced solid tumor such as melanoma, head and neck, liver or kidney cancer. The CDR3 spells CASSLMGQNNQPQHF. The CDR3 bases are TGTGCCAGCAGCTTAATGGGCCAGAACAATCAGCCCCAGCATTTT.